This T cell receptor (beta chain) stems from a study of T cell responses to AZD1222 COVID-19 vaccine. Germline V gene sequence: CDR1 MRHNA, CDR2 SNTAGT. Deletions cut 6 bases from V and 5 bases from J, with 11 bases between. CDR3 length: 13 residues. TCRdb's copy holds only in-frame clones and misses some; the assay was immunoSEQ multiplex PCR. Of around 130,000 clones detected, roughly nine tenths appear once; the ten largest clones hold roughly 5.4%. Specimen: peripheral blood, collected on day 0 of AZD1222 vaccination. The chain joins TRBV6-4 to TRBJ1-5; tentatively, D is TRBD1 (6 bases). The sequence derives from an adult in good health. CDR3 loop: CASSEQGHQPQHF. The CDR3 DNA sequence: TGTGCCAGCAGCGAACAGGGCCATCAGCCCCAGCATTTT.